These 27 T cell receptor beta chains share one sample of origin, sequenced in a study of hypomethylating agent response in myelodysplastic syndrome. Profiling relied on immunoSEQ multiplex PCR, and the TCRdb table lists in-frame clones only, not all of them. The profile covers fewer than 5,000 clones, with approximately 86% appearing a single time and around 12% taken by the ten largest. Sample: bone marrow, taken before or after starting hypomethylating agent treatment for myelodysplastic syndrome (not recorded which). These receptors were taken from a human donor with myelodysplastic syndrome.

The chain joins TRBV15 to TRBJ2-1; TRBD1 or TRBD2 may be the D gene (5 bases each). The germline CDR1 and CDR2 sequences are LNHNV and YYDKDF (reference sequence). There are 14 residues in the CDR3. V was shortened by 7 bases and J by 9 bases, with 19 bases between the two germline ends. In DNA, the CDR3 is TGTGCCACCAAAAGTGGGCTAGGGACGGTTGAGCAGTTCTTC. It yields the protein CATKSGLGTVEQFF. Filled out from reference TRBV15 and TRBJ2-1, the complete variable domain reads DAMVIQNPRYQVTQFGKPVTLSCSQTLNHNVMYWYQQKSSQAPKLLFHYYDKDFNNEADTPDNFQSRRPNTSFCFLDIRSPGLGDTAMYLCATKSGLGTVEQFFGPGTRLTVL.

This rearrangement joins TRBV6-5 to TRBJ2-7, with a tentative D call TRBD2 (5 bases). Trimming shortened V by 6 bases and J by 0 bases, and 12 bases separated the two germline ends. The CDR3 has 14 residues. The germline CDR1 and CDR2 sequences are MNHEY and SVGAGI. Here the CDR3 reads CASRLVASSYEQYF. The CDR3 DNA reads TGTGCCAGCAGATTAGTAGCGAGCTCCTACGAGCAGTACTTC.

The genes are TRBV27 and TRBJ1-3; D perhaps matches TRBD1 (5 bases). The CDR3 has 16 amino acids. Germline V lookup: CDR1 MNHEY, CDR2 SMNVEV (reference sequence). Trimming stripped 5 bases from V and 4 bases from J, with 18 bases between. DNA for the CDR3: TGTGCCAGCAGTCTCCTACGAGGGGAGTTGGGAAACACCATATATTTT. This codes for CASSLLRGELGNTIYF.

The V gene is TRBV6-5, the J gene TRBJ2-1; D is uncertain. The germline V gene has CDR1 MNHEY and CDR2 SVGAGI. This CDR3 comprises 13 residues. The V and J ends lost 2 bases and 6 bases respectively, with 8 bases between them. CDR3 residues: CASSYLSANEQFF. In DNA form, the CDR3 reads TGTGCCAGCAGTTACCTGAGCGCCAATGAGCAGTTCTTC.

This rearrangement joins TRBV6-4 to TRBJ2-4, with D possibly being TRBD1 (6 bases). This CDR3 has 16 residues. The ends were cut back, 6 bases at V and 1 base at J, with 16 bases in the middle. Germline lookup yields CDR1 MRHNA and CDR2 SNTAGT. The CDR3 DNA sequence: TGTGCCAGCAGCGCCTCTACAGGGTTGGCCAAAAACATTCAGTACTTC. The encoded protein is CASSASTGLAKNIQYF.

The chain joins TRBV6-4 to TRBJ2-6, with 11 nucleotides matching TRBD2. This CDR3 has 17 amino acids. The germline CDR1 and CDR2 sequences are MRHNA and SNTAGT. The V segment lost 4 bases and the J segment 0 bases; nucleotides outside the gene matches: 2. CDR3 sequence (DNA): TGTGCCAGCAGTGTGGGGACTAGCGGCTCTGGGGCCAACGTCCTGACTTTC. Translating it yields CASSVGTSGSGANVLTF.

The V and J genes are TRBV14 and TRBJ1-1; tentative D call: TRBD1 (5 bases). The germline V and J ends were trimmed by 1 base and 13 bases, with 13 bases remaining between them. CDR1 is SGHDN and CDR2 is FVKESK in the germline V gene. This CDR3 region has 12 residues. CDR3 sequence: CASSQVGGVGFF. CDR3 nucleotide sequence: TGTGCCAGCAGCCAAGTGGGAGGGGTGGGTTTCTTT.

This chain uses TRBV5-1 with TRBJ2-7; D possibly corresponds to TRBD1 (5 bases). This CDR3 is 14 amino acids long. CDR1 and CDR2 (germline): SGHRS, YFSETQ. V was clipped by 0 bases and J by 5 bases, with 12 bases between them. This chain's CDR3 is CASSLVQEFDEQYF. The CDR3 bases are TGCGCCAGCAGCTTGGTACAGGAGTTCGACGAGCAGTACTTC.

The chain links TRBV7-9 to TRBJ2-3, with TRBD2 identical over 10 bases. The trim removed 0 bases at V and 5 bases at J, leaving 5 bases unmatched. This CDR3 is built from 16 residues. Looked up from germline, CDR1 is SEHNR and CDR2 is FQNEAQ (reference sequence). CDR3 in amino acids: CASSLALAGVQDTQYF. The CDR3 coding sequence is TGTGCCAGCAGCTTAGCTCTAGCGGGAGTGCAAGATACGCAGTATTTT.

V is TRBV7-6 and J is TRBJ2-3; D not resolved. This CDR3 contains 15 residues. Germline assignment: CDR1 SGHVS and CDR2 FNYEAQ. Trimming cost V 5 bases and J 1 base, with 13 bases left between them. CDR3 sequence (DNA): TGTGCCAGCAGCCGAGGCGGAGTGGGCACAGATACGCAGTATTTT. Its protein product is CASSRGGVGTDTQYF.

The CDR3 here is CASSLSLAENYEQYF. The CDR3 bases are TGTGCCAGCAGCTTGTCCCTAGCGGAAAACTACGAGCAGTACTTC. The chain employs TRBV5-5 and TRBJ2-7; the match to TRBD2 covers 7 bases. In germline, CDR1 is SGHKS, CDR2 YYEKEE (reference sequence). There are 15 residues in the CDR3. J lost 3 bases, V lost 1 base, and 7 bases had no gene match.

The gene calls are TRBV9 and TRBJ1-2; a weak D match, TRBD1 (5 bases). The CDR3 covers 14 residues. The germline V gene has CDR1 SGDLS and CDR2 YYNGEE. The V gene lost 4 bases and the J gene lost 4 bases, with 14 bases spanning the gap. The CDR3 region is CASSSRGVSYGYTF. The CDR3 DNA reads TGTGCCAGCAGCTCCCGGGGGGTTTCCTATGGCTACACCTTC.

This CDR3 reads CASSPLDRESHEQYF. CDR3 DNA sequence: TGTGCCAGCAGTCCACTGGACAGGGAGTCCCACGAGCAGTACTTC. This rearrangement joins TRBV28 to TRBJ2-7; 8 nucleotides line up with TRBD1. Per the germline V gene, CDR1 is MDHEN and CDR2 is SYDVKM. The J segment lost 5 bases and the V segment lost 5 bases, leaving 11 bases of the junction unmatched. This CDR3 comprises 15 residues.

This chain joins TRBV4-1 and TRBJ2-3; 7 nucleotides align to TRBD2. The CDR3 spans 18 residues. Looked up from germline, CDR1 is MGHRA and CDR2 is YSYEKL. Trimming removed 0 bases from V and 5 bases from J; junction bases left unmatched: 14. CDR3 DNA: TGCGCCAGCAGCCAAGATTGGACGGCTGGCGGGAGAAGAGATACGCAGTATTTT. It translates to CASSQDWTAGGRRDTQYF.

The CDR3 region is CASSSGPGTSQETQYF. The DNA of the CDR3 is TGTGCCAGCAGCTCCGGCCCCGGGACTTCCCAAGAGACCCAGTACTTC. The V gene is TRBV7-3, the J gene TRBJ2-5, with a possible D match to TRBD2 (6 bases). The CDR3 runs to 16 residues. V lost 4 bases and J lost 1, with 16 bases in between. CDR1 is SGHTA, CDR2 FQGTGA, per germline.

CDR3 region: CASSLRTGGFSSTEAFF. The DNA for the CDR3 is TGTGCCAGCAGTTTACGGACAGGGGGCTTTTCCAGCACTGAAGCTTTCTTT. The chain combines TRBV7-6 with TRBJ1-1; TRBD1 agrees at 11 bases. Germline V gene lookup returns CDR1 SGHVS and CDR2 FNYEAQ. The CDR3 covers 17 residues. The trim removed 6 bases at V and 4 bases at J, leaving 13 bases unmatched.

The V call is TRBV27, the J call TRBJ1-2, with 7 bases matching TRBD1. CDR1 and CDR2 (germline): MNHEY, SMNVEV (reference sequence). CDR3 length equals 15 residues. With 5 bases clipped from V and 7 bases from J, the junction kept 13 bases outside the gene matches. CDR3: CASSPSTGRWVGYTF. CDR3 DNA: TGTGCCAGCAGTCCCTCGACAGGGAGGTGGGTTGGCTACACCTTC.

The CDR3 here is CASSVEKNTEAFF. The CDR3 nucleotides are TGTGCCAGCAGTGTTGAAAAGAACACTGAAGCTTTCTTT. The chain carries TRBV2 and TRBJ1-1; D unresolved. V was shortened by 4 bases and J by 1 base, with 7 bases between the two germline ends. This CDR3 spans 13 amino acids. Germline lookup yields CDR1 SNHLY and CDR2 FYNNEI.

V gene TRBV6-1 combines with J gene TRBJ1-5, with 9 bases identical to TRBD1. V lost 7 bases and J lost 7; bases outside the gene matches: 8. The CDR3 runs to 14 residues. Germline CDR1 MNHNS, CDR2 SASEGT. CDR3 coding DNA: TGTGCCAGCAACCCGGACAGGGGAAGGCAGCCCCAGCATTTT. Its protein product is CASNPDRGRQPQHF.

The rearrangement joins TRBV9 to TRBJ2-7; 11 nucleotides line up with TRBD1. This CDR3 contains 15 residues. With 0 bases clipped from V and 4 bases from J, the junction kept 3 bases outside the gene matches. The germline V gene encodes CDR1 SGDLS and CDR2 YYNGEE. The CDR3 loop reads CASSVAGQGVYEQYF. The CDR3 DNA follows: TGTGCCAGCAGCGTAGCGGGACAGGGGGTATACGAGCAGTACTTC. Combining the CDR3 with reference TRBV9 and TRBJ2-7 gives the whole variable domain DSGVTQTPKHLITATGQRVTLRCSPRSGDLSVYWYQQSLDQGLQFLIQYYNGEERAKGNILERFSAQQFPDLHSELNLSSLELGDSALYFCASSVAGQGVYEQYFGPGTRLTVT.

The chain combines TRBV6-4 with TRBJ2-7, with D possibly TRBD2 on 5 matching bases. The ends were cut back, 2 bases at V and 2 bases at J, with 7 bases in the middle. CDR3 length: 13 residues. CDR1 is MRHNA, CDR2 SNTAGT, per germline. CDR3 DNA sequence: TGTGCCAGCAGTGACCGGGGAGCCTACGAGCAGTACTTC. Translating gives CASSDRGAYEQYF.

The genes are TRBV10-3 and TRBJ1-1, with 7 bases that match TRBD1. This CDR3 contains 16 residues. After removal of 2 bases from V and 4 bases from J, the junction contained 10 bases not matched to a gene. The V gene's germline CDR1 is ENHRY and CDR2 SYGVKD. The CDR3 coding sequence is TGTGCCATCAGTGAGCCCAGGGGGAATGGGGTCACTGAAGCTTTCTTT. Its protein product is CAISEPRGNGVTEAFF.

This chain joins TRBV5-4 and TRBJ1-2, with D possibly being TRBD1 (5 bases). This CDR3 region has 16 residues. With 2 bases removed from V and 8 bases from J, the gap between germline ends came to 22 bases. Germline assignment: CDR1 SGHNT and CDR2 YYREEE (reference sequence). The CDR3 coding sequence is TGTGCCAGCAGCTTTGCCGGCGGGGGGGTTGGAGACGGCTACACCTTC. Translation gives CASSFAGGGVGDGYTF. The full variable domain, in which reference TRBV5-4 and TRBJ1-2 provide the parts outside the CDR3, is ETGVTQSPTHLIKTRGQQVTLRCSSQSGHNTVSWYQQALGQGPQFIFQYYREEENGRGNFPPRFSGLQFPNYSSELNVNALELDDSALYLCASSFAGGGVGDGYTFGSGTRLTVV.

The genes are TRBV27 and TRBJ2-5, with D maybe TRBD2 (5 bases). The ends were cut back, 6 bases at V and 2 bases at J, with 10 bases in the middle. The CDR3 has 13 residues. Germline V gene lookup returns CDR1 MNHEY and CDR2 SMNVEV (reference sequence). Written as DNA, the CDR3 is TGTGCCAGCAGCTGGACTGGACAAGAGACCCAGTACTTC. As protein: CASSWTGQETQYF.

The chain has TRBV15 and TRBJ2-7; 8 nucleotides align to TRBD2. CDR1 and CDR2 from the germline V gene are LNHNV and YYDKDF (reference sequence). The V gene end was trimmed by 1 base and the J gene end by 3 bases; junction bases not matched to a gene: 5. CDR3 length: 15 amino acids. The CDR3: CATSRGTSGSYEQYF. Here the CDR3 DNA reads TGTGCCACCAGCAGAGGTACAAGCGGGAGCTACGAGCAGTACTTC.

The CDR3 sequence: CASSQGDRGEKLFF. The CDR3 DNA is TGCGCCAGCAGCCAAGGGGACAGGGGTGAAAAACTGTTTTTT. The V call is TRBV5-1, the J call TRBJ1-4, with 10 bases lining up with TRBD1. The CDR3 runs 14 residues. V dropped 4 bases and J dropped 7; count of bases not matched to a gene: 4. Germline V gives CDR1 SGHRS, CDR2 YFSETQ.

The chain employs TRBV10-3 and TRBJ2-5, with 9 bases aligning to TRBD1. Losses at the gene ends were 6 bases for V and 3 bases for J; bases not matched to a gene: 5. Germline values: CDR1 ENHRY, CDR2 SYGVKD. The CDR3 spans 14 residues. CDR3 coding DNA: TGTGCCATCAGCTTCGGGACAGGGAAAGAGACCCAGTACTTC. This sequence encodes CAISFGTGKETQYF.